Included here is one T cell receptor beta chain sequence, with context. The target antigen is unknown. The data were taken from a study of vaccination and CD4 T cells after COVID-19. Looked up from germline, CDR1 is SGHNT and CDR2 is YYREEE (reference sequence). There are 13 residues in the CDR3. V was clipped by 0 bases and J by 4 bases, with 7 bases between them. Sequencing of cultured CD4+ T cell DNA used the Oncomine TCR Beta short-read assay. From the PCR reads, TCRdb called clonotypes with MiXCR, one entry per CDR3 protein. The table records 11,000 or so distinct CDR3 sequences, roughly two fifths of them present only once. Treatment specified: approximately 9-day PBMC culture with coronavirus spike peptide pools or control peptides (ViraFEST assay).

J is TRBJ1-2 and V is TRBV5-4; D unresolved. Specimen: CD4+ T cells from blood, cultured in vitro. The receptor was isolated from a human donor who had recovered from COVID-19. CDR3 loop: CASSLGGSYGYTF. CDR3 DNA sequence: TGTGCCAGCAGCTTGGGGGGTAGCTATGGCTACACCTTC.